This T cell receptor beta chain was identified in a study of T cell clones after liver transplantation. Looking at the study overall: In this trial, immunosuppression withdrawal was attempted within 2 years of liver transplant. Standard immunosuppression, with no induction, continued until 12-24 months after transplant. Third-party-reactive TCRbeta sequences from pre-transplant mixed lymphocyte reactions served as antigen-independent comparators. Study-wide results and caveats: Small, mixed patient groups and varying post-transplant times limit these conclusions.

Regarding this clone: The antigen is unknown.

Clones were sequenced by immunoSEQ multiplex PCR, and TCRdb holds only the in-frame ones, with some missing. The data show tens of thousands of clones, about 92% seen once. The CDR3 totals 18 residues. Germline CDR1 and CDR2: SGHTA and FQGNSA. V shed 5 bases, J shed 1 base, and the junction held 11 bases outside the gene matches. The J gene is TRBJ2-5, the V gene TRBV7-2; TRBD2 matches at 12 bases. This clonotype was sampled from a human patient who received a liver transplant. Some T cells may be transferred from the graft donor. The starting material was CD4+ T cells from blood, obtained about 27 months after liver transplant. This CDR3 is CASSQGTSGPPFQETQYF. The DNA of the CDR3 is TGTGCCAGCAGCCAGGGGACTAGCGGGCCCCCATTCCAAGAGACCCAGTACTTC.